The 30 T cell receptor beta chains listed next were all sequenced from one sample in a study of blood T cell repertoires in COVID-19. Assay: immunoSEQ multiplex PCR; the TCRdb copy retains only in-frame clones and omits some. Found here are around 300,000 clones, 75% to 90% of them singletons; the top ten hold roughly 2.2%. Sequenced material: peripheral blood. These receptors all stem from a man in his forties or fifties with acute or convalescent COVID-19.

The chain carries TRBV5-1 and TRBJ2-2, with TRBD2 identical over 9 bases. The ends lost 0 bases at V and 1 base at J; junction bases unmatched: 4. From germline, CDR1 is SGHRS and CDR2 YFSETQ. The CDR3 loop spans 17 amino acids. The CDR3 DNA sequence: TGCGCCAGCAGCTTGGGGGCTAGCGGGGTGAACACCGGGGAGCTGTTTTTT. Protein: CASSLGASGVNTGELFF.

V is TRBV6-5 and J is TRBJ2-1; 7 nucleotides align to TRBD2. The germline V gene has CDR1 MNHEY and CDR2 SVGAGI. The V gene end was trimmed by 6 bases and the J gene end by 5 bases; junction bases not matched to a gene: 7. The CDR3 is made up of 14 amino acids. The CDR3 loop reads CASRSSGTNNEQFF. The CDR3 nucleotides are TGTGCCAGCAGATCGAGCGGGACCAACAATGAGCAGTTCTTC.

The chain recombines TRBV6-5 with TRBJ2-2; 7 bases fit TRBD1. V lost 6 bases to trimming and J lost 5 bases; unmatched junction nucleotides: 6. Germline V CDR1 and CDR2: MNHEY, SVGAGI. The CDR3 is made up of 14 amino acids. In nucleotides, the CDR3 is TGTGCCAGCAGGACGGGGACAGCAACCGGGGAGCTGTTTTTT. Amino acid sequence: CASRTGTATGELFF.

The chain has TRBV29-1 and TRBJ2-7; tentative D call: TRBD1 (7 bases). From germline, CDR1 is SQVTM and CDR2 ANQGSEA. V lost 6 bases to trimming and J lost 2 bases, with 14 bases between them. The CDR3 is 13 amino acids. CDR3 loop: CSVAGQLTYEQYF. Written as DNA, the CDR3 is TGCAGCGTCGCGGGACAGCTGACCTACGAGCAGTACTTC.

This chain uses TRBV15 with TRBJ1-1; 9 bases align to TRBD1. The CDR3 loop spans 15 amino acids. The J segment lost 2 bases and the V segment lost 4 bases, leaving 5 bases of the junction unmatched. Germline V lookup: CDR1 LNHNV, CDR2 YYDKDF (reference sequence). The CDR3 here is CATSMWTGDNTEAFF. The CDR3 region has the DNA TGTGCCACCAGCATGTGGACAGGGGACAACACTGAAGCTTTCTTT.

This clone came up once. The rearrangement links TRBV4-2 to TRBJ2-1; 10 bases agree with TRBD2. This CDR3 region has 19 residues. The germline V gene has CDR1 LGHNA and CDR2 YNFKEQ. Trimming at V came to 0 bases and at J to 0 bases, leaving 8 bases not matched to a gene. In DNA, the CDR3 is TGTGCCAGCAGCCAAGACGAGCGGGGGGGCGATAGCTCCTACAATGAGCAGTTCTTC. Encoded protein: CASSQDERGGDSSYNEQFF.

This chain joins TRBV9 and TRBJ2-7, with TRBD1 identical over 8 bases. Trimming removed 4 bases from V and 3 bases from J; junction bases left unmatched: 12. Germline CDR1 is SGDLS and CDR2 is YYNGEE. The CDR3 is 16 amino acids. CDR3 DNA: TGTGCCAGCAGCTCGACAGGATTAACAGGGGGCTACGAGCAGTACTTC. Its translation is CASSSTGLTGGYEQYF.

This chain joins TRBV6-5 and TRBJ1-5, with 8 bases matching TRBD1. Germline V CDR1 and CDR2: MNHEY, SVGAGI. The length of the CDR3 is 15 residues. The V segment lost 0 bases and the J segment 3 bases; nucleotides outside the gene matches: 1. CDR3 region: CASSYSDRVNQPQHF. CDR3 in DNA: TGTGCCAGCAGTTACTCGGACAGGGTCAATCAGCCCCAGCATTTT.

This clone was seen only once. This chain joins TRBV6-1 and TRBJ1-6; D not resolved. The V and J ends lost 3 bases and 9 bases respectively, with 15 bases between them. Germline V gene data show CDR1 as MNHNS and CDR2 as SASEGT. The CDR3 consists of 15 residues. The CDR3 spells CASSDEENRRSPLHF. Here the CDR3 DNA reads TGTGCCAGCAGTGACGAGGAGAACCGCCGTTCACCCCTCCACTTT.

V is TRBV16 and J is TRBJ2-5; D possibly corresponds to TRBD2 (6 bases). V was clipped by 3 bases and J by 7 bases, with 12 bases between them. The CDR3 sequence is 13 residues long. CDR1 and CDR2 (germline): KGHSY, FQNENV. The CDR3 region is CASSQAGRTTQYF. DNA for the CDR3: TGTGCCAGCAGCCAGGCCGGGAGAACGACCCAGTACTTC.

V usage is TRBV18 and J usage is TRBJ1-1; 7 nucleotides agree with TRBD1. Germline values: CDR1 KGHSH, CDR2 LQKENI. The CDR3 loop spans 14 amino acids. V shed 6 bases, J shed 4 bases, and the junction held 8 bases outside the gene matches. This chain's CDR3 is CASSETGWGTEAFF. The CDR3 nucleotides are TGTGCCAGCTCCGAGACAGGGTGGGGCACTGAAGCTTTCTTT. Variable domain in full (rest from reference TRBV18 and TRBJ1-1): NAGVMQNPRHLVRRRGQEARLRCSPMKGHSHVYWYRQLPEEGLKFMVYLQKENIIDESGMPKERFSAEFPKEGPSILRIQQVVRGDSAAYFCASSETGWGTEAFFGQGTRLTVV.

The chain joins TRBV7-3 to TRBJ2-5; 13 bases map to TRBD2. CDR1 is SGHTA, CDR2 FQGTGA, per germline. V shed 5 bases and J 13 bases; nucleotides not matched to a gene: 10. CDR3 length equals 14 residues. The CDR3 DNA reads TGTGCCAGCAGCCTCGGACTAGCGGGGGCCGCCCTGTACTTC. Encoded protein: CASSLGLAGAALYF.

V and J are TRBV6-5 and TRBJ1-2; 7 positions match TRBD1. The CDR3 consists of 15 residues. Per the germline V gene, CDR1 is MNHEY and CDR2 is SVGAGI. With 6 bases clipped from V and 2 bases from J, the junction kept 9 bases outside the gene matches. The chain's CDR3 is CASRLALQGNYGYTF. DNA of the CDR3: TGTGCCAGCAGACTAGCCCTACAGGGGAACTATGGCTACACCTTC.

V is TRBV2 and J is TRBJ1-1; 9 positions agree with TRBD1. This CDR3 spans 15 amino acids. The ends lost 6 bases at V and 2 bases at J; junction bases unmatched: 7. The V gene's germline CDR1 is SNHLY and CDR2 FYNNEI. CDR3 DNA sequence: TGTGCCAGCAGCGACCCGGGACAGGGAAACACTGAAGCTTTCTTT. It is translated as CASSDPGQGNTEAFF.

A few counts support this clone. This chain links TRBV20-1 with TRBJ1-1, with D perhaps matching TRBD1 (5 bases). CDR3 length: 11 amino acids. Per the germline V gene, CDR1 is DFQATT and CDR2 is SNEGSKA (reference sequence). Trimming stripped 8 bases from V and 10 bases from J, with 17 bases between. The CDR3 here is CSTRQSTVAFF. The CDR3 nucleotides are TGCAGTACCCGGCAATCGACAGTAGCTTTCTTT.

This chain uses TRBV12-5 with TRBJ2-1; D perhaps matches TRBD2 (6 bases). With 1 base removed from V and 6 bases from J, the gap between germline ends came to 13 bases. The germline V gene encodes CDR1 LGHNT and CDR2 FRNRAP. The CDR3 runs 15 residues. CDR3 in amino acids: CASGLDGGAGNEQFF. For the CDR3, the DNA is TGTGCTAGTGGTTTGGACGGCGGGGCCGGCAATGAGCAGTTCTTC.

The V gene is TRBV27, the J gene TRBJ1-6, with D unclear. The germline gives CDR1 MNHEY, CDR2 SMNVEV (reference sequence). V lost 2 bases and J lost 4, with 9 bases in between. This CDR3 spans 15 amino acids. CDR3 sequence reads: CASSLGLAYNSPLHF. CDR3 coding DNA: TGTGCCAGCAGTTTAGGACTGGCATATAATTCACCCCTCCACTTT.

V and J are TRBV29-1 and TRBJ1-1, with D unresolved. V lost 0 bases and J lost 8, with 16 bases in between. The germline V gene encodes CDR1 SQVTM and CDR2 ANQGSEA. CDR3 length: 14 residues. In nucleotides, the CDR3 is TGCAGCGTTGAAGATCGCGGGAGGTGGGAAGAAGCTTTCTTT. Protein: CSVEDRGRWEEAFF.

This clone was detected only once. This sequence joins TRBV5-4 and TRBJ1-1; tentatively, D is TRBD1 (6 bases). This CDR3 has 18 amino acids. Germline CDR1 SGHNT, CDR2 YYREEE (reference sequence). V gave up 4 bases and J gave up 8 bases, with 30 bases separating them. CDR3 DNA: TGTGCCAGCAGCCCTGGGGGTGGCCAGGGGACCCCACTAGCGGAAGCTTTCTTT. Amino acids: CASSPGGGQGTPLAEAFF.

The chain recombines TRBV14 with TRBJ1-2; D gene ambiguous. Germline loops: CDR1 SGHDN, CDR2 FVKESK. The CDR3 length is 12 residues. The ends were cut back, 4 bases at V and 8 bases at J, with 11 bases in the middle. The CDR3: CASSPGLRGYTF. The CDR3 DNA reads TGTGCCAGCAGCCCCGGACTGCGAGGCTACACCTTC.

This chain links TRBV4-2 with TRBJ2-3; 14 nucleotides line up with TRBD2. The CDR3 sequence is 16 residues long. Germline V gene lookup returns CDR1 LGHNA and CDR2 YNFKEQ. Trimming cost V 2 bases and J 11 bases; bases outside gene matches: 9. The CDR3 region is CASSQPTSGGASGQYF. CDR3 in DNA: TGTGCCAGCAGCCAACCGACTAGCGGGGGGGCCTCGGGGCAGTATTTT.

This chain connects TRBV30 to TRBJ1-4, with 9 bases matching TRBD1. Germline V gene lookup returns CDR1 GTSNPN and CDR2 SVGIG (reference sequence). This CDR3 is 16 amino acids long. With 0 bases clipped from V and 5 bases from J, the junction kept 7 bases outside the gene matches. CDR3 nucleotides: TGTGCCTGGAGTGTACTACCTGGGACAGGGAATGAAAAACTGTTTTTT. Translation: CAWSVLPGTGNEKLFF.

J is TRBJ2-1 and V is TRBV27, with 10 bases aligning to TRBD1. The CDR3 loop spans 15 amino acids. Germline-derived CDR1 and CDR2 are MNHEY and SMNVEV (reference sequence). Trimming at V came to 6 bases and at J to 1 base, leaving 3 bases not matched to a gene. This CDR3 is CASRSGQGSYNEQFF. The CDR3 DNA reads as TGTGCCAGCAGGTCGGGACAGGGGTCCTACAATGAGCAGTTCTTC.

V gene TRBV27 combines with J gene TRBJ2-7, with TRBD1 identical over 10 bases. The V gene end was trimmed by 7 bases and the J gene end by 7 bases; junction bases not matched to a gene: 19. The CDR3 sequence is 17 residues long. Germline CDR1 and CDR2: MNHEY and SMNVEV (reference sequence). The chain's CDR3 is CASNQIGDRGRAREQYF. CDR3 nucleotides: TGTGCCAGCAACCAGATTGGGGACAGGGGACGGGCTCGAGAGCAGTACTTC.

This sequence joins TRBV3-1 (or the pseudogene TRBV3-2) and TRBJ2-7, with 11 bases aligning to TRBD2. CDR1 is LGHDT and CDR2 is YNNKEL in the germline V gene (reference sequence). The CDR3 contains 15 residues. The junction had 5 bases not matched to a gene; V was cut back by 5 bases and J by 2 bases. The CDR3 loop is CASSNRLAGTYEQYF. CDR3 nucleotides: TGTGCCAGCAGCAACCGACTAGCGGGGACCTACGAGCAGTACTTC.

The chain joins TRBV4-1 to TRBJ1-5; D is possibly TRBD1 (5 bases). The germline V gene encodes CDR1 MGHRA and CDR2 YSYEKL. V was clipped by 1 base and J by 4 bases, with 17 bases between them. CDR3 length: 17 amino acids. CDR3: CASSQGGRGPRNQPQHF. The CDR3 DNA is TGCGCCAGCAGCCAAGGAGGGCGGGGCCCAAGAAATCAGCCCCAGCATTTT.

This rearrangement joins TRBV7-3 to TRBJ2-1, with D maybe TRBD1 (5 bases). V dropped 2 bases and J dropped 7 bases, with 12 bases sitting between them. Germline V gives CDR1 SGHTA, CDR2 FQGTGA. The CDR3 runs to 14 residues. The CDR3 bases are TGTGCCAGCAGCTTAGGTCAGGACACAAATGAGCAGTTCTTC. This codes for CASSLGQDTNEQFF.

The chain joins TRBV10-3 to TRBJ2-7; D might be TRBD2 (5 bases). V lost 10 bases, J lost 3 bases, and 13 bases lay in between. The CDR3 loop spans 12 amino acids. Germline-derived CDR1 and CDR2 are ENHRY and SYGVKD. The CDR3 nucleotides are TGTGCCACCCGGGGTAACTACTACGAGCAGTACTTC. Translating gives CATRGNYYEQYF.

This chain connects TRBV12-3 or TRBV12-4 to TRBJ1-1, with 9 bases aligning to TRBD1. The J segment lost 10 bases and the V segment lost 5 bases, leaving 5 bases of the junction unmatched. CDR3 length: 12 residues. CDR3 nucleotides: TGTGCCAGCAGTCGGACAGGGGTTTCAGCTTTCTTT. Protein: CASSRTGVSAFF.

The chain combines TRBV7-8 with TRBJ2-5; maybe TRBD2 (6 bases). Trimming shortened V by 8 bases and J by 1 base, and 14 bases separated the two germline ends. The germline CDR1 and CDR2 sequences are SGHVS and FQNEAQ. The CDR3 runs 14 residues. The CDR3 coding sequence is TGTGCCAGCGGCGGGGTAACCCTCCAAGAGACCCAGTACTTC. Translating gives CASGGVTLQETQYF. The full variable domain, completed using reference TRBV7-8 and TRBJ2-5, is GAGVSQSPRYKVAKRGQDVALRCDPISGHVSLFWYQQALGQGPEFLTYFQNEAQLDKSGLPSDRFFAERPEGSVSTLKIQRTQQEDSAVYLCASGGVTLQETQYFGPGTRLLVL.